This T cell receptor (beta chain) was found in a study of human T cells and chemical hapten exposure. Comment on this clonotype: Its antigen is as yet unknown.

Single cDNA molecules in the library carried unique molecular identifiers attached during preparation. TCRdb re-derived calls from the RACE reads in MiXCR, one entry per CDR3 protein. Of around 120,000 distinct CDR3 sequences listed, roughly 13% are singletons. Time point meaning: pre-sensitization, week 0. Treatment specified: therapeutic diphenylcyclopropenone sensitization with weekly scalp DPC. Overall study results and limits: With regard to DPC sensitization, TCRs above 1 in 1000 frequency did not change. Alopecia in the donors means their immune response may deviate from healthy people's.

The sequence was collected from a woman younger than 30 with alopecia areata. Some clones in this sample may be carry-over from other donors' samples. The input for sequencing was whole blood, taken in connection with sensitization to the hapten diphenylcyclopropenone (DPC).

This CDR3 is CASSQAGQGYNEQFF. Written as DNA, the CDR3 is TGTGCCAGCAGCCAAGCGGGACAGGGTTACAATGAGCAGTTCTTC. J is TRBJ2-1 and V is TRBV14; 9 positions match TRBD1. CDR3 size: 15 residues. Germline loops: CDR1 SGHDN, CDR2 FVKESK. The V and J ends lost 1 base and 4 bases, in that order; junction bases with no gene match: 2.